This T cell receptor beta chain was captured in a study of early T cells in non-severe SARS-CoV-2 infection. Germline loops: CDR1 SGDLS, CDR2 YYNGEE. CDR3 length equals 14 residues. Trimming removed 1 base from V and 1 base from J, with 9 bases in between. This clonotype was seen many times. Its antigen remains unidentified. Broader study findings: Private and CD4 specificities were missed by VDJdb matching, skewed to anti-spike CD8.

In TCRdb, the 5' RACE reads were re-called with MiXCR into one record per CDR3 protein. The sample contains more than 65,000 distinct CDR3 sequences, roughly 4.8% of which appear only once. Sequencing was performed on whole blood, taken at baseline. The J gene is TRBJ2-7, the V gene TRBV9; perhaps TRBD2 as D (6 bases). This clonotype originated in an adult who was a healthcare worker with PCR-confirmed SARS-CoV-2 infection or an uninfected control (not recorded which). The donor label of this sample is uncertain. The CDR3 nucleotides are TGTGCCAGCAGCGTACAGGAGGGGTCCTACGAGCAGTACTTC. Its translation: CASSVQEGSYEQYF.